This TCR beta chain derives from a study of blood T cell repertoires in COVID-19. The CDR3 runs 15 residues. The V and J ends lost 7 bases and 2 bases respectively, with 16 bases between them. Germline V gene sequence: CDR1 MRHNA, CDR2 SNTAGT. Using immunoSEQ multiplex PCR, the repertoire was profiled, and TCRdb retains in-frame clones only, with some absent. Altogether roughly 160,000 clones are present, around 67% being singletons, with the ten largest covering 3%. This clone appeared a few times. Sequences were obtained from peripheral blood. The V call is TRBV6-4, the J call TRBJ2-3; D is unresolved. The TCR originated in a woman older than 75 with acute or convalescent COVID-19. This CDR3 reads CASNNSENITDTQYF. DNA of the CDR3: TGTGCCAGCAACAACTCGGAGAATATCACAGATACGCAGTATTTT.